Sequencing of this T cell receptor beta chain was carried out in a study of CD8 T cells in Susac syndrome. With random hexamers, roughly 0.5 to 1 ug RNA was reverse transcribed. TCRdb redid the calling of the immunoSEQ multiplex PCR reads with MiXCR, one entry per CDR3 protein. The sample has under 200,000 distinct CDR3 sequences, approximately 96% seen once. This CDR3 has 14 amino acids. V was trimmed by 0 bases and J by 2 bases, leaving 8 bases between them. The germline CDR1 and CDR2 sequences are SGHNT and YYREEE (reference sequence). Negative isolation yielded the CD8+ and CD4+ T cells, while FACS enriched the TEMRA cells.

The sample consisted of CD4+ T cells from PBMCs. V usage is TRBV5-4 and J usage is TRBJ2-5; D is ambiguous. The source of this sequence is a human donor with Susac syndrome. CDR3 sequence: CASSLDSFQETQYF. In DNA, the CDR3 is TGTGCCAGCAGCTTGGACTCATTTCAAGAGACCCAGTACTTC. The full variable domain, completed using reference TRBV5-4 and TRBJ2-5, is ETGVTQSPTHLIKTRGQQVTLRCSSQSGHNTVSWYQQALGQGPQFIFQYYREEENGRGNFPPRFSGLQFPNYSSELNVNALELDDSALYLCASSLDSFQETQYFGPGTRLLVL.